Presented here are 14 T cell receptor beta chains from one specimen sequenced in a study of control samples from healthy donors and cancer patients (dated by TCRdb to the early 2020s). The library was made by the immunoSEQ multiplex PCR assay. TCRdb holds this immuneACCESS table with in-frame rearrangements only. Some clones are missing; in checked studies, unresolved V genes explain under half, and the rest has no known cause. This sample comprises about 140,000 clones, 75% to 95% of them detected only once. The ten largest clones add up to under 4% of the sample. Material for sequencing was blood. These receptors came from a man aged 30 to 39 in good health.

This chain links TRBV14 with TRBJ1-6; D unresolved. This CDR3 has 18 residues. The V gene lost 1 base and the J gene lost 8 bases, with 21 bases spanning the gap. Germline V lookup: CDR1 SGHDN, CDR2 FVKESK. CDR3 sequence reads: CASSQVSPGLFGDSPLHF. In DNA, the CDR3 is TGTGCCAGCAGCCAAGTCTCTCCAGGCCTTTTCGGGGATTCACCCCTCCACTTT.

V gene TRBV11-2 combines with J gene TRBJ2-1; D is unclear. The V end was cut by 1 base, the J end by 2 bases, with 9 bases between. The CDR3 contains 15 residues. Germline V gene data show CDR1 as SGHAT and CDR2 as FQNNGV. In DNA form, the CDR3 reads TGTGCCAGCAGCTTAGCCCAGTCTACCTACAATGAGCAGTTCTTC. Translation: CASSLAQSTYNEQFF.

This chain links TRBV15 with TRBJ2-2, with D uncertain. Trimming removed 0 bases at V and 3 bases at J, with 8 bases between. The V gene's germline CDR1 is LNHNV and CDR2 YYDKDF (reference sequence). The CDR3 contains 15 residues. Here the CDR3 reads CATSRDHEDTGELFF. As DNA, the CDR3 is TGTGCCACCAGCAGAGATCACGAGGACACCGGGGAGCTGTTTTTT.

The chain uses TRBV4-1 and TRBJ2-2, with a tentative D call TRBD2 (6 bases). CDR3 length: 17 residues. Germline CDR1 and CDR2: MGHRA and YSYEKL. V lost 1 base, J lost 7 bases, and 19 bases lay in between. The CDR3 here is CASSQVKGGVINGELFF. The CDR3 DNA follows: TGCGCCAGCAGCCAAGTAAAAGGCGGGGTCATCAACGGGGAGCTGTTTTTT.

Here the CDR3 reads CASSLGGRDTQYF. The CDR3 DNA sequence: TGTGCCAGCAGCTTAGGGGGCCGGGATACGCAGTATTTT. This chain connects TRBV7-3 to TRBJ2-3, with D possibly TRBD1 on 6 matching bases. The V and J ends lost 2 bases and 6 bases respectively, with 9 bases between them. Germline loops: CDR1 SGHTA, CDR2 FQGTGA. The CDR3 is made up of 13 amino acids.

This CDR3 is CASSPRPGGFTEAFF. CDR3 coding DNA: TGTGCCAGTAGCCCTCGTCCGGGGGGGTTCACTGAAGCTTTCTTT. This chain connects TRBV19 to TRBJ1-1; D perhaps matches TRBD1 (5 bases). The germline CDR1 and CDR2 sequences are LNHDA and SQIVND (reference sequence). This CDR3 contains 15 residues. V lost 6 bases to trimming and J lost 4 bases, with 18 bases between them.

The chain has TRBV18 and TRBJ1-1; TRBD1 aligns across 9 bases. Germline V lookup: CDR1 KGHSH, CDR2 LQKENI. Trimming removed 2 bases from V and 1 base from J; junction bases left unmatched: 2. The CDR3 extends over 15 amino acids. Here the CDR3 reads CASSPGTGWNTEAFF. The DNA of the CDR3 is TGTGCCAGCTCACCAGGGACAGGGTGGAACACTGAAGCTTTCTTT.

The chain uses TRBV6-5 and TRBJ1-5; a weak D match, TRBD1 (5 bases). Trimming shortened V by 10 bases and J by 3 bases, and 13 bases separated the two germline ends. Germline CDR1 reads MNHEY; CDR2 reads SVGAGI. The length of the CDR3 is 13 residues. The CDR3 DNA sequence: TGTGCCACTAAATGGGGGTACAATCAGCCCCAGCATTTT. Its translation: CATKWGYNQPQHF.

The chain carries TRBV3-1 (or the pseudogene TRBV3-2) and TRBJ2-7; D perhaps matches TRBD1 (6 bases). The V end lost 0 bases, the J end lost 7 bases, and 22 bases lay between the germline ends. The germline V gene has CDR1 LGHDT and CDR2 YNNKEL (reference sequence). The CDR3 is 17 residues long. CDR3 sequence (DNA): TGTGCCAGCAGCCAAGAAACGGCAGCGCGGGCAAGGGGGGAGCAGTACTTC. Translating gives CASSQETAARARGEQYF.

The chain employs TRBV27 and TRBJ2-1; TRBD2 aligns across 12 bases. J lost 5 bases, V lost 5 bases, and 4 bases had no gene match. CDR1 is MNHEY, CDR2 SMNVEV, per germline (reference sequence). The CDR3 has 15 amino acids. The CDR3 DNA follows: TGTGCCAGCAGTCTACGGACTAGCGGGAACAATGAGCAGTTCTTC. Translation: CASSLRTSGNNEQFF.

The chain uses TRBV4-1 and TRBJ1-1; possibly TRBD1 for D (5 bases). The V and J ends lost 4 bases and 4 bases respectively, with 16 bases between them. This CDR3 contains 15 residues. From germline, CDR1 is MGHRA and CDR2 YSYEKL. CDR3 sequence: CASSPGDRKSTEAFF. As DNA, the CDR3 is TGCGCCAGCAGCCCAGGAGACAGAAAGAGCACTGAAGCTTTCTTT.

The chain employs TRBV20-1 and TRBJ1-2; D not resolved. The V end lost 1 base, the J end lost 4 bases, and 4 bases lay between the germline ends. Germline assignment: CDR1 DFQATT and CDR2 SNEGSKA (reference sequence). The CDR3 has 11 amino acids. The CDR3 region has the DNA TGCAGTGCTAGAGGACCCTATGGCTACACCTTC. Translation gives CSARGPYGYTF.

CDR3 in amino acids: CASTQGGRVVTQYF. Written as DNA, the CDR3 is TGTGCCAGCACCCAGGGGGGGCGGGTCGTTACGCAGTACTTC. The rearrangement joins TRBV6-6 to TRBJ2-7, with D perhaps being TRBD1 or TRBD2 (7 bases each). The CDR3 extends over 14 amino acids. V shed 7 bases and J shed 9 bases, with 22 bases lying between them. Germline CDR1 MNHNY, CDR2 SVGAGI (reference sequence).

CDR3 sequence (DNA): TGTGCCAGCAGAACTGAGGACGCCCCGGGTGGCTACACCTTC. It yields the protein CASRTEDAPGGYTF. V is TRBV6-5 and J is TRBJ1-2; D uncertain. CDR1 and CDR2 (germline): MNHEY, SVGAGI. V was clipped by 6 bases and J by 7 bases, with 18 bases between them. This CDR3 is built from 14 residues.